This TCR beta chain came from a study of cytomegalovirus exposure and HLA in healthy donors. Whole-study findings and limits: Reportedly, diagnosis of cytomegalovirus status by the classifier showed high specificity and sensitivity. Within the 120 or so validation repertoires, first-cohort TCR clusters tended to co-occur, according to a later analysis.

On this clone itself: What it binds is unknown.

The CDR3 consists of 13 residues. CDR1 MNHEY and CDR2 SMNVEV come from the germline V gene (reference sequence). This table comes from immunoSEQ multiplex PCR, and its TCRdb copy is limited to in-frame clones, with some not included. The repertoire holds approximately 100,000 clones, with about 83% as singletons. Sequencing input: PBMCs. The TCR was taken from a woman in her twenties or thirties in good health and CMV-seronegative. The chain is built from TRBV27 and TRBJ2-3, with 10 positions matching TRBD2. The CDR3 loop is CASTSGSTDTQYF. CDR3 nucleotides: TGTGCTTCGACTAGCGGGAGCACAGATACGCAGTATTTT.